Listed here are 30 T cell receptor beta chains from one sample, sequenced in a study of ipilimumab plus nivolumab after autologous stem cell transplantation. TCRdb's table, derived via immunoSEQ multiplex PCR, lists solely in-frame clones and lacks some. The table shows 700 or so clones, with about four fifths occurring only once. Material: PBMCs, obtained in a trial of ipilimumab plus nivolumab as post-transplant consolidation. All receptors derive from a male donor with multiple myeloma.

This clone was seen a few times. The genes are TRBV28 and TRBJ1-1; TRBD1 might be the D (5 bases). CDR3 length: 12 amino acids. The germline gives CDR1 MDHEN, CDR2 SYDVKM. Trimming cost V 3 bases and J 8 bases, with 10 bases left between them. The CDR3 here is CASSFTGEEAFF. The DNA for the CDR3 is TGTGCCAGCAGTTTCACAGGAGAGGAAGCTTTCTTT. The full variable domain, in which reference TRBV28 and TRBJ1-1 provide the parts outside the CDR3, is DVKVTQSSRYLVKRTGEKVFLECVQDMDHENMFWYRQDPGLGLRLIYFSYDVKMKEKGDIPEGYSVSREKKERFSLILESASTNQTSMYLCASSFTGEEAFFGQGTRLTVV.

The CDR3 reads CASSHGEQSRANVLTF. CDR3 nucleotides: TGTGCCAGCAGTCATGGTGAACAAAGTCGGGCCAACGTCCTGACTTTC. The chain has TRBV6-8 and TRBJ2-6; no clear D. Germline V gene sequence: CDR1 MNHGY, CDR2 SAAAGT. The CDR3 has 16 amino acids. Trimming took 5 bases from V and 5 from J, leaving 16 bases between them.

This chain links TRBV5-4 with TRBJ1-5; D is ambiguous. The CDR3 contains 14 residues. CDR1 is SGHNT, CDR2 YYREEE, per germline (reference sequence). Trimming left V 4 bases short and J 0 bases short, with 8 bases between. CDR3 in amino acids: CASSPTDSNQPQHF. DNA of the CDR3: TGTGCCAGCAGCCCCACAGATAGCAATCAGCCCCAGCATTTT.

This clone was observed a single time. V usage is TRBV11-2 and J usage is TRBJ2-7, with 9 bases fitting TRBD2. V shed 1 base and J 1 base; nucleotides not matched to a gene: 2. Per the germline V gene, CDR1 is SGHAT and CDR2 is FQNNGV. The CDR3 runs 15 residues. In DNA, the CDR3 is TGTGCCAGCAGCTTAGTAGCGGGAGATTCCTACGAGCAGTACTTC. It codes for CASSLVAGDSYEQYF.

The DNA for the CDR3 is TGTGCCAGCAGGGATAAGGTAGCTACACCCGACAATGAGCAGTTCTTC. Translating it yields CASRDKVATPDNEQFF. The rearrangement links TRBV21-1 to TRBJ2-1; the table's D call of TRBD2 was not tested on the DNA. TRBV21-1 is a recognized pseudogene. The CDR3 totals 16 residues.

This clone was seen once. DNA of the CDR3: TGTGCCAGCAGCTTAATGACAGGGAACACTGAAGCTTTCTTT. Translation gives CASSLMTGNTEAFF. The chain joins TRBV11-1 to TRBJ1-1; the D gene is possibly TRBD1 (6 bases). The CDR3 runs 14 residues. V dropped 2 bases and J dropped 1 base, with 8 bases sitting between them. Per germline, CDR1 SGHAT and CDR2 FQDESV (reference sequence).

This rearrangement joins TRBV12-5 to TRBJ2-3; TRBD2 matches 11 bases. Germline CDR1 is LGHNT and CDR2 is FRNRAP. This CDR3 has 17 residues. With 3 bases clipped from V and 2 bases from J, the junction kept 7 bases outside the gene matches. CDR3 in DNA: TGTGCTAGTGGTTTAGGGACTAGCGGAACTTTCACAGATACGCAGTATTTT. Its protein product is CASGLGTSGTFTDTQYF. Drawing the rest from reference TRBV12-5 and TRBJ2-3, the complete variable domain is DARVTQTPRHKVTEMGQEVTMRCQPILGHNTVFWYRQTMMQGLELLAYFRNRAPLDDSGMPKDRFSAEMPDATLATLKIQPSEPRDSAVYFCASGLGTSGTFTDTQYFGPGTRLTVL.

This chain connects TRBV5-1 to TRBJ1-2; unclear D gene. CDR3 length equals 13 residues. V was trimmed by 4 bases and J by 4 bases, leaving 11 bases between them. CDR1 and CDR2 from the germline V gene are SGHRS and YFSETQ. This chain's CDR3 is CASSPDGFYGYTF. The CDR3, as DNA: TGCGCCAGCAGCCCGGACGGGTTCTATGGCTACACCTTC.

This clone was observed a handful of times. The chain couples TRBV25-1 to TRBJ2-7; D uncertain. Deletions cut 5 bases from V and 3 bases from J, with 17 bases between. The CDR3 totals 15 residues. Germline lookup yields CDR1 MGHDK and CDR2 SYGVNS. In DNA, the CDR3 is TGTGCCAGCAGTCCACCCCGTGGACGGAGCTACGAGCAGTACTTC. Translation: CASSPPRGRSYEQYF.

V and J are TRBV28 and TRBJ2-1, with TRBD1 matching 10 bases. The J segment lost 5 bases and the V segment lost 3 bases, leaving 4 bases of the junction unmatched. The length of the CDR3 is 15 residues. Germline values: CDR1 MDHEN, CDR2 SYDVKM. The CDR3, as DNA: TGTGCCAGCAGTTTCGGGACAGGGGCGAACAATGAGCAGTTCTTC. This gives the protein CASSFGTGANNEQFF.

This clone was detected only a few times. This chain uses TRBV6-1 with TRBJ1-2, with 9 bases identical to TRBD1. The V gene end was trimmed by 6 bases and the J gene end by 2 bases; junction bases not matched to a gene: 7. Germline-derived CDR1 and CDR2 are MNHNS and SASEGT. The CDR3 has 15 residues. CDR3 residues: CASRGTGGENYGYTF. The CDR3 region has the DNA TGTGCCAGCAGGGGAACAGGGGGCGAAAACTATGGCTACACCTTC.

With respect to this clone: One base away lies a much larger clone, so this may be a sequencing read error. This sequence joins TRBV4-2 and TRBJ2-1, with D hard to call. Deletions cut 0 bases from V and 0 bases from J, with 9 bases between. The CDR3 spans 16 residues. Looked up from germline, CDR1 is LGHNA and CDR2 is YNFKEQ. The CDR3 region is CASSQERASSYNEQFF. The CDR3 nucleotides read TGTGCCAGCAGCCAAGAAAGGGCTAGCTCCTACAATGAGCAGTTCTTC.

The V call is TRBV6-5, the J call TRBJ2-1; 7 positions agree with TRBD2. This CDR3 region has 15 residues. Germline V gene sequence: CDR1 MNHEY, CDR2 SVGAGI. V was clipped by 7 bases and J by 0 bases; unmatched bases: 6. CDR3 bases: TGTGCCAGCAAGAAGCGGGGCAGCTCCTACAATGAGCAGTTCTTC. Protein sequence: CASKKRGSSYNEQFF.

There are a few counts of this clone. The rearrangement uses TRBV7-9 and TRBJ1-1; D is unclear. V was pared by 1 base and J by 4 bases, with 7 bases between. Germline V gives CDR1 SEHNR, CDR2 FQNEAQ (reference sequence). This CDR3 has 13 amino acids. The CDR3, as DNA: TGTGCCAGCAGCTTAGATGCGGGCACTGAAGCTTTCTTT. It encodes CASSLDAGTEAFF.

The rearrangement links TRBV4-1 to TRBJ1-4; the D is unclear. The V gene's germline CDR1 is MGHRA and CDR2 YSYEKL. The CDR3 spans 18 residues. The V end was cut by 0 bases, the J end by 7 bases, with 21 bases between. CDR3 coding DNA: TGCGCCAGCAGCCAAGATCCCCTTGGTGGGGAGTCTGGTGAAAAACTGTTTTTT. Protein product: CASSQDPLGGESGEKLFF.

V usage is TRBV28 and J usage is TRBJ1-4; a possible D gene is TRBD1 (5 bases). The germline gives CDR1 MDHEN, CDR2 SYDVKM. The CDR3 extends over 15 amino acids. V was clipped by 7 bases and J by 8 bases, with 20 bases between them. The CDR3 is CASTLNPGRNEKLFF. The DNA of the CDR3 is TGTGCCAGCACCCTAAATCCAGGGAGGAACGAAAAACTGTTTTTT.

The chain employs TRBV7-9 and TRBJ2-7; TRBD1 aligns across 9 bases. This CDR3 is built from 14 residues. V lost 9 bases to trimming and J lost 2 bases; unmatched junction nucleotides: 8. The V gene's germline CDR1 is SEHNR and CDR2 FQNEAQ (reference sequence). The CDR3 loop reads CASDRTGATYEQYF. The CDR3 coding sequence is TGTGCCAGTGATAGGACAGGGGCTACCTACGAGCAGTACTTC.

The genes are TRBV19 and TRBJ1-2; D ambiguous. CDR1 is LNHDA and CDR2 is SQIVND in the germline V gene (reference sequence). The CDR3 is 12 amino acids. Trimming took off 5 bases at V and 8 bases at J, with 12 bases between the two ends. CDR3 residues: CASSLPGVGYTF. The CDR3 DNA reads as TGTGCCAGTAGTCTCCCGGGAGTCGGCTACACCTTC. Based on the CDR3 plus reference TRBV19 and TRBJ1-2, the full variable domain is DGGITQSPKYLFRKEGQNVTLSCEQNLNHDAMYWYRQDPGQGLRLIYYSQIVNDFQKGDIAEGYSVSREKKESFPLTVTSAQKNPTAFYLCASSLPGVGYTFGSGTRLTVV.

The genes are TRBV28 and TRBJ2-1; tentative D call: TRBD1 (6 bases). Looked up from germline, CDR1 is MDHEN and CDR2 is SYDVKM. V lost 6 bases to trimming and J lost 9 bases, with 9 bases between them. The CDR3 spans 11 residues. CDR3 in DNA: TGTGCCAGCAGCCTACAGGGTGAGCAGTTCTTC. Residues: CASSLQGEQFF.

The J gene is TRBJ2-7, the V gene TRBV6-6; D may be TRBD1 (6 bases). The germline V gene has CDR1 MNHNY and CDR2 SVGAGI (reference sequence). The CDR3 totals 15 residues. V was pared by 4 bases and J by 2 bases, with 15 bases between. The CDR3 is CASSLGPGTPYEQYF. The CDR3 DNA is TGTGCCAGCAGTTTAGGCCCCGGGACACCCTACGAGCAGTACTTC.

The chain couples TRBV27 to TRBJ2-5, with TRBD1 identical over 10 bases. The J call may be in error: the DNA end matches TRBJ2-7 better. The CDR3 contains 14 residues. Per the germline V gene, CDR1 is MNHEY and CDR2 is SMNVEV (reference sequence). CDR3 in DNA: TGTGCCAGCAGGGTGGGACAGGGGACTTACGAGCAGTACTTC. Its protein is CASRVGQGTYEQYF.

This clone has only one observation. The J gene is TRBJ2-6, the V gene TRBV12-5, with D possibly TRBD1 on 5 matching bases. Trimming took 5 bases from V and 5 from J, leaving 16 bases between them. Per germline, CDR1 LGHNT and CDR2 FRNRAP. This CDR3 contains 16 residues. The CDR3 sequence is CASGSAGQSRANVLTF. Here the CDR3 DNA reads TGTGCTAGTGGTAGTGCAGGACAAAGTCGGGCCAACGTCCTGACTTTC.

The chain has TRBV5-4 and TRBJ2-5, with D perhaps matching TRBD2 (6 bases). CDR1 is SGHNT and CDR2 is YYREEE in the germline V gene (reference sequence). There are 14 residues in the CDR3. V was shortened by 3 bases and J by 5 bases, with 14 bases between the two germline ends. CDR3 DNA sequence: TGTGCCAGCAGCTCCCGGGTAGCGGTGGAGACCCAGTACTTC. This sequence encodes CASSSRVAVETQYF.

The chain joins TRBV12-5 to TRBJ2-4; 11 bases align to TRBD2. This CDR3 is built from 18 residues. From germline, CDR1 is LGHNT and CDR2 FRNRAP. Trimming cost V 2 bases and J 0 bases; bases outside gene matches: 6. The CDR3 region has the DNA TGTGCTAGTGGTTTGTATCTAGCGGGAGGAGTAGCCAAAAACATTCAGTACTTC. This codes for CASGLYLAGGVAKNIQYF.

This rearrangement joins TRBV28 to TRBJ2-3; TRBD1 agrees at 8 bases. CDR3 length: 15 residues. Germline values: CDR1 MDHEN, CDR2 SYDVKM. After removal of 4 bases from V and 5 bases from J, the junction contained 8 bases not matched to a gene. The CDR3 reads CASSSEDRERDTQYF. The CDR3 bases are TGTGCCAGCAGTTCCGAGGACAGGGAGAGAGATACGCAGTATTTT.

The chain employs TRBV27 and TRBJ2-5; D gene uncertain. The end of the DNA fits TRBJ2-7 better, so the J call may be wrong. Germline CDR1 is MNHEY and CDR2 is SMNVEV (reference sequence). This CDR3 spans 13 amino acids. The CDR3 DNA is TGTGCCAGCAGCAACGGACCCACCTACGAGCAGTACTTC. This sequence encodes CASSNGPTYEQYF.

This clone has a single count. The chain has TRBV15 and TRBJ2-5, with D possibly TRBD2 on 6 matching bases. CDR3 length: 14 amino acids. Germline V gives CDR1 LNHNV, CDR2 YYDKDF (reference sequence). V was shortened by 3 bases and J by 5 bases, with 13 bases between the two germline ends. The CDR3: CATSRDSGAETQYF. CDR3 DNA: TGTGCCACCAGCAGGGATTCGGGAGCCGAGACCCAGTACTTC.

The chain employs TRBV19 and TRBJ2-1; D is unclear. Trimming left V 3 bases short and J 6 bases short, with 9 bases between. The germline gives CDR1 LNHDA, CDR2 SQIVND (reference sequence). There are 13 residues in the CDR3. As DNA, the CDR3 is TGTGCCAGTAGTATCGCCCCCCCCAATGAGCAGTTCTTC. This encodes CASSIAPPNEQFF.

The gene calls are TRBV28 and TRBJ2-3; weak D call: TRBD2 (6 bases). Germline CDR1 and CDR2: MDHEN and SYDVKM. V was trimmed by 5 bases and J by 2 bases, leaving 11 bases between them. This CDR3 has 14 amino acids. For the CDR3, the DNA is TGTGCCAGCAGTCCGGCGGGACCCACAGATACGCAGTATTTT. Residues: CASSPAGPTDTQYF. Combining the CDR3 with reference TRBV28 and TRBJ2-3 gives the whole variable domain DVKVTQSSRYLVKRTGEKVFLECVQDMDHENMFWYRQDPGLGLRLIYFSYDVKMKEKGDIPEGYSVSREKKERFSLILESASTNQTSMYLCASSPAGPTDTQYFGPGTRLTVL.

V is TRBV9 and J is TRBJ2-2, with 12 bases fitting TRBD2. V lost 0 bases, J lost 4 bases, and 1 base stayed unmatched. There are 16 residues in the CDR3. In germline, CDR1 is SGDLS, CDR2 YYNGEE. This CDR3 reads CASSVETSGGTGELFF. As DNA, the CDR3 is TGTGCCAGCAGCGTAGAGACTAGCGGGGGCACCGGGGAGCTGTTTTTT.